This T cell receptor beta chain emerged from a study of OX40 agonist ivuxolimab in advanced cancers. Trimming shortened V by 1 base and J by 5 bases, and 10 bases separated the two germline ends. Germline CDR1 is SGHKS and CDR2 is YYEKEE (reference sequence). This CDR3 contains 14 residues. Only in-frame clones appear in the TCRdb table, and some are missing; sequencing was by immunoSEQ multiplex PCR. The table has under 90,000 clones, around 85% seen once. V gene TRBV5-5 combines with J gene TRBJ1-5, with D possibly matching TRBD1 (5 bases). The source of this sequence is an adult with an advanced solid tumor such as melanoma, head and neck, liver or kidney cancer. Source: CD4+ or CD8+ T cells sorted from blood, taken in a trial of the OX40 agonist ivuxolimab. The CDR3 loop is CASSLWGDDQPQHF. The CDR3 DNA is TGTGCCAGCAGCTTGTGGGGGGACGATCAGCCCCAGCATTTT.